These 21 T cell receptor beta chains share one sample of origin, sequenced in a study of relationships among human T cell subsets. From mRNA, alpha and beta CDR3 regions were amplified using semiquantitative ARM-PCR. Tagged nested gene-specific primers were used first, then communal superprimers amplified exponentially. One entry per CDR3 protein, called by TCRdb with MiXCR from the multiplex PCR reads. The data show roughly 3,000 distinct CDR3 sequences, approximately 84% seen once. The sequencing sample was made of total T cells sorted from blood. These receptors all stem from a man aged 35-49 years in good health.

The chain links TRBV27 to TRBJ1-2; D perhaps matches TRBD1 (5 bases). The CDR3 is made up of 13 amino acids. Germline CDR1 is MNHEY and CDR2 is SMNVEV (reference sequence). Trimming left V 10 bases short and J 6 bases short, with 18 bases between. The CDR3 DNA reads as TGTGCCACAAAGACAGCACTTGAGAATGGCTACACCTTC. Protein sequence: CATKTALENGYTF.

CDR3 DNA sequence: TGTGCCAGCAGAGGACTAGCCGCGGCAGATACGCAGTATTTT. Translation: CASRGLAAADTQYF. This chain joins TRBV2 and TRBJ2-3, with TRBD2 identical over 8 bases. V was pared by 6 bases and J by 4 bases, with 6 bases of the junction left unmatched. From germline, CDR1 is SNHLY and CDR2 FYNNEI. This CDR3 comprises 14 residues.

J is TRBJ2-1 and V is TRBV5-1; TRBD2 aligns across 8 bases. CDR3 size: 15 residues. Trimming cost V 3 bases and J 5 bases; bases outside gene matches: 7. Germline-derived CDR1 and CDR2 are SGHRS and YFSETQ. CDR3 DNA: TGCGCCAGCAGCTCAAAAAGCGGGGGACACAATGAGCAGTTCTTC. It codes for CASSSKSGGHNEQFF.

This chain's CDR3 is CASRQADYGYTF. Written as DNA, the CDR3 is TGTGCCAGTCGACAGGCCGACTATGGCTACACCTTC. V is TRBV19 and J is TRBJ1-2; D perhaps matches TRBD1 (6 bases). V was shortened by 8 bases and J by 3 bases, with 10 bases between the two germline ends. CDR3 length: 12 residues. Germline values: CDR1 LNHDA, CDR2 SQIVND (reference sequence).

The chain uses TRBV20-1 and TRBJ2-5, with D perhaps TRBD2 (5 bases). The ends were cut back, 7 bases at V and 4 bases at J, with 19 bases in the middle. Germline CDR1 reads DFQATT; CDR2 reads SNEGSKA (reference sequence). The CDR3 loop spans 14 amino acids. The CDR3 DNA sequence: TGCAGTGGAGGTCCCCCTAGCCTGGGAGAGACCCAGTACTTC. This encodes CSGGPPSLGETQYF.

V is TRBV29-1 and J is TRBJ1-1; D perhaps matches TRBD1 (6 bases). Between the trimmed V and J ends, which lost 7 bases and 1 base, there was a span of 10 bases. The CDR3 sequence is 12 residues long. Germline V gives CDR1 SQVTM, CDR2 ANQGSEA. The CDR3 loop reads CSAGAANTEAFF. The CDR3 DNA sequence: TGCAGCGCGGGGGCTGCGAACACTGAAGCTTTCTTT.

CDR3 DNA: TGTGCCAGCAGGGCCGGACAGGGTCTGAACACTGAAGCTTTCTTT. This sequence encodes CASRAGQGLNTEAFF. The chain joins TRBV12-3 or TRBV12-4 to TRBJ1-1; 8 bases map to TRBD1. CDR3 length equals 15 residues. J was trimmed by 0 bases and V by 6 bases; bases with no gene match: 6.

The gene calls are TRBV6-5 and TRBJ2-1, with D perhaps TRBD1 (8 bases). With 7 bases removed from V and 6 bases from J, the gap between germline ends came to 16 bases. The germline V gene has CDR1 MNHEY and CDR2 SVGAGI. The CDR3 is 14 residues long. The CDR3 here is CASTLNRGGNEQFF. In DNA, the CDR3 is TGTGCCAGCACCCTTAACAGGGGGGGCAATGAGCAGTTCTTC.

The chain couples TRBV28 to TRBJ2-7, with TRBD1 matching 11 bases. The ends lost 5 bases at V and 2 bases at J; junction bases unmatched: 8. The germline gives CDR1 MDHEN, CDR2 SYDVKM. The CDR3 is 16 residues long. The CDR3 region is CASSPPGTGGTYEQYF. The CDR3 coding sequence is TGTGCCAGCAGTCCCCCAGGGACAGGGGGGACCTACGAGCAGTACTTC.

The chain carries TRBV28 and TRBJ2-7; 9 bases fit TRBD2. The germline CDR1 and CDR2 sequences are MDHEN and SYDVKM. The CDR3 has 16 amino acids. Trimming removed 4 bases from V and 0 bases from J; junction bases left unmatched: 7. The CDR3 nucleotides read TGTGCCAGCAGTTCCTCTAGCGGGATCGGCTCCTACGAGCAGTACTTC. Protein: CASSSSSGIGSYEQYF.

This clonotype has a single count. V is TRBV7-9 and J is TRBJ1-5; no clear D gene. V was cut by 5 bases and J by 4 bases, with 15 bases left in between. Germline loops: CDR1 SEHNR, CDR2 FQNEAQ (reference sequence). The CDR3 runs to 15 residues. CDR3 in amino acids: CASSPAAHGNQPQHF. The CDR3 coding sequence is TGTGCCAGCAGCCCCGCGGCCCACGGGAATCAGCCCCAGCATTTT.

The rearrangement links TRBV28 to TRBJ1-1; D is ambiguous. CDR1 MDHEN and CDR2 SYDVKM come from the germline V gene. Trimming removed 2 bases from V and 12 bases from J, with 10 bases in between. The CDR3 is 11 amino acids. The CDR3 DNA sequence: TGTGCCAGCAGTTTACACGGGAGACCTTTCTTT. This translates into CASSLHGRPFF.

This sequence joins TRBV20-1 and TRBJ2-3, with a weak D call TRBD2 (6 bases). The CDR3 totals 16 residues. Germline lookup yields CDR1 DFQATT and CDR2 SNEGSKA (reference sequence). V was clipped by 3 bases and J by 0 bases, with 16 bases between them. Here the CDR3 reads CSASPPLARSTDTQYF. The CDR3 coding sequence is TGCAGTGCTAGTCCTCCGCTAGCGAGAAGCACAGATACGCAGTATTTT.

This sequence joins TRBV19 and TRBJ2-1; tentatively, D is TRBD1 (6 bases). The V gene's germline CDR1 is LNHDA and CDR2 SQIVND (reference sequence). The V end was cut by 4 bases, the J end by 8 bases, with 15 bases between. The CDR3 runs to 14 residues. CDR3 loop: CASSTHYKGDEQFF. In DNA, the CDR3 is TGTGCCAGTAGTACTCACTACAAGGGGGATGAGCAGTTCTTC.

Of note for this clonotype: The junction differs from germline at one of its ends, possibly a read error. V gene TRBV4-1 combines with J gene TRBJ1-4; D not resolved. Per the germline V gene, CDR1 is MGHRA and CDR2 is YSYEKL. The CDR3 loop spans 13 amino acids. The CDR3 loop is CASRHATNEKLFF. CDR3 nucleotides: TGCGCCAGCCGCCATGCAACTAATGAAAAACTGTTTTTT.

The V and J genes are TRBV4-1 and TRBJ2-6; 7 bases match TRBD1. The length of the CDR3 is 16 residues. Germline CDR1 reads MGHRA; CDR2 reads YSYEKL. The ends lost 3 bases at V and 0 bases at J; junction bases unmatched: 2. The CDR3 protein is CASSQTGNSGANVLTF. The CDR3 DNA reads as TGCGCCAGCAGCCAGACAGGGAACTCTGGGGCCAACGTCCTGACTTTC.

Only one count was recorded for this clonotype. This chain links TRBV11-1 with TRBJ2-3; D may be TRBD2 (6 bases). Germline CDR1 reads SGHAT; CDR2 reads FQDESV (reference sequence). The CDR3 loop spans 13 amino acids. V dropped 3 bases and J dropped 5 bases, with 9 bases sitting between them. DNA for the CDR3: TGTGCCAGCAGCTTCACCGGGGGAGATACGCAGTATTTT. Translating it yields CASSFTGGDTQYF. Drawing the rest from reference TRBV11-1 and TRBJ2-3, the complete variable domain is EAEVAQSPRYKITEKSQAVAFWCDPISGHATLYWYRQILGQGPELLVQFQDESVVDDSQLPKDRFSAERLKGVDSTLKIQPAELGDSAMYLCASSFTGGDTQYFGPGTRLTVL.

The chain joins TRBV11-2 to TRBJ1-6; 8 positions match TRBD1. Germline-derived CDR1 and CDR2 are SGHAT and FQNNGV. The CDR3 runs 13 residues. The J segment lost 7 bases and the V segment lost 10 bases, leaving 6 bases of the junction unmatched. Here the CDR3 DNA reads TGTGCCACTAGTCAGGGGGCCAATTCACCCCTCCACTTT. Translated: CATSQGANSPLHF.

The J gene is TRBJ2-4, the V gene TRBV11-2, with TRBD1 as a possible D gene (5 bases). The CDR3 is 15 amino acids. CDR1 and CDR2 from the germline V gene are SGHAT and FQNNGV. Trimming stripped 1 base from V and 3 bases from J, with 10 bases between. The CDR3 here is CASSLGDSNKNIQYF. The CDR3 nucleotides read TGTGCCAGCAGCTTAGGAGACAGCAACAAAAACATTCAGTACTTC.

This clonotype was observed a handful of times. This rearrangement joins TRBV28 to TRBJ2-1; 10 bases match TRBD2. CDR1 MDHEN and CDR2 SYDVKM come from the germline V gene. J gave up 6 bases and V 5 bases, and 7 bases lay outside the gene matches. CDR3 length equals 15 residues. The CDR3 here is CASSTKREGRNEQFF. The CDR3 region has the DNA TGTGCCAGCAGTACTAAGCGGGAGGGCCGCAATGAGCAGTTCTTC.

The J gene is TRBJ2-1, the V gene TRBV12-1; the table assigns TRBD2, which was not confirmed against the DNA. TRBV12-1 is a pseudogene locus. This CDR3 spans 16 amino acids. The DNA of the CDR3 is TGTGCCAGCAGCTCCACCGTAGCGGGGGGTGTTAATGAGCAGTTCTTC. Protein sequence: CASSSTVAGGVNEQFF.